This entry lists 5 T cell receptor beta chains sequenced from one sample in a study of CD8+ T cells in alopecia areata. It was cDNA, reverse transcribed from extracted RNA, that served as the sequencing template. The assay was immunoSEQ multiplex PCR, and TCRdb's table has in-frame clones only and misses some. The repertoire holds about 76,000 clones, with around 65% as singletons. The treatment was: oral pan-JAK inhibitor, 5-10 mg twice daily. The sequencing here drew on CD8+ T cells sorted from blood, taken at week 24, from a patient treated with tofacitinib. These receptors all come from a human donor with alopecia areata.

This clone showed up many times. V gene TRBV5-8 combines with J gene TRBJ2-3; weak D call: TRBD2 (5 bases). The germline V gene has CDR1 SGHTS and CDR2 YDEGEE. This CDR3 is 16 amino acids long. The V gene lost 0 bases and the J gene lost 4 bases, with 15 bases spanning the gap. The CDR3: CASSLDGGFSPDTQYF. The CDR3 region has the DNA TGTGCCAGCAGCTTGGACGGCGGGTTCTCCCCAGATACGCAGTATTTT.

The chain links TRBV29-1 to TRBJ1-2; D might be TRBD1 (6 bases). Germline V gene lookup returns CDR1 SQVTM and CDR2 ANQGSEA. This CDR3 is 13 amino acids long. Trimming took off 5 bases at V and 8 bases at J, with 18 bases between the two ends. In nucleotides, the CDR3 is TGCAGCGTTTTACTACAGGGTTTAGGCGGCTACACCTTC. Translated, it gives CSVLLQGLGGYTF.

The chain employs TRBV7-2 and TRBJ2-1; TRBD2 matches 12 bases. The CDR3 is 15 residues long. The junction had 6 bases not matched to a gene; V was cut back by 4 bases and J by 8 bases. The germline gives CDR1 SGHTA, CDR2 FQGNSA. CDR3 amino acids: CASSSSGLAGYEQFF. CDR3 sequence (DNA): TGTGCCAGCAGCTCCAGCGGACTAGCGGGATATGAGCAGTTCTTC.

V and J are TRBV27 and TRBJ1-1; D call uncertain. Per germline, CDR1 MNHEY and CDR2 SMNVEV (reference sequence). This CDR3 is 10 amino acids long. The V gene lost 11 bases and the J gene lost 3 bases, with 7 bases spanning the gap. The CDR3 bases are TGTGCCCCCTACCACACTGAAGCTTTCTTT. Translating it yields CAPYHTEAFF.

This clone was observed a single time. This chain joins TRBV7-6 and TRBJ1-2; D is perhaps TRBD1 (6 bases). The CDR3 sequence is 15 residues long. Trimming removed 5 bases from V and 4 bases from J, with 17 bases in between. Germline CDR1 and CDR2: SGHVS and FNYEAQ. CDR3 DNA sequence: TGTGCCAGCAGCCCACAGGGAGGGGATTTCTATGGCTACACCTTC. Amino acid sequence: CASSPQGGDFYGYTF. Combining the CDR3 with reference TRBV7-6 and TRBJ1-2 gives the whole variable domain GAGVSQSPRYKVTKRGQDVALRCDPISGHVSLYWYRQALGQGPEFLTYFNYEAQQDKSGLPNDRFSAERPEGSISTLTIQRTEQRDSAMYRCASSPQGGDFYGYTFGSGTRLTVV.